This TCR beta chain was identified in a study of blood T cell repertoires in COVID-19. Recruitment covered fewer than 25 US areas and drew participants whose ages spanned roughly 18 to 100 years. Original processing methods: Cell counts per sample came from amplifying reference gene primers. Sequenced by immunoSEQ multiplex PCR; TCRdb stores in-frame clones only, minus some. D and trimming were read from the DNA, whereas the V and J calls and clone size are those reported in that table. The top ten clones hold about 5.8% of a sample with 45,000 to 60,000 clones, around 73% of them seen once. The clonotype comes from a woman aged 45-59 years with acute COVID-19. The sample consisted of PBMCs or T cells enriched from blood (not recorded which).

The CDR3 DNA reads as TGTGCCAGCACCGCAGACGGCAGGGGAAGCTATGGCTACACCTTC. Translating it yields CASTADGRGSYGYTF. The V gene is TRBV28, the J gene TRBJ1-2; D possibly corresponds to TRBD1 (6 bases). Trimming shortened V by 7 bases and J by 4 bases, and 19 bases separated the two germline ends. Germline V lookup: CDR1 MDHEN, CDR2 SYDVKM. This CDR3 is built from 15 residues.